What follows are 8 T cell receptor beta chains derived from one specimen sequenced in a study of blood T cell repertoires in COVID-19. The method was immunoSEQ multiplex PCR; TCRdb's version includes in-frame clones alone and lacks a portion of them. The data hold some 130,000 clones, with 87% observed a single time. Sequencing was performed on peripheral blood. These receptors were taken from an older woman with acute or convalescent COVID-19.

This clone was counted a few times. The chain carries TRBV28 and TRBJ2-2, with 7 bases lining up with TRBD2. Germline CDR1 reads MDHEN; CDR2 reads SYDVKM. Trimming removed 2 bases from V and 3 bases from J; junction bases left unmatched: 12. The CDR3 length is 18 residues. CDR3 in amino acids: CASSLPWVSSGDTGELFF. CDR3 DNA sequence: TGTGCCAGCAGTTTACCGTGGGTCTCGAGCGGGGACACCGGGGAGCTGTTTTTT. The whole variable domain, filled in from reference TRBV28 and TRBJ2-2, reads DVKVTQSSRYLVKRTGEKVFLECVQDMDHENMFWYRQDPGLGLRLIYFSYDVKMKEKGDIPEGYSVSREKKERFSLILESASTNQTSMYLCASSLPWVSSGDTGELFFGEGSRLTVL.

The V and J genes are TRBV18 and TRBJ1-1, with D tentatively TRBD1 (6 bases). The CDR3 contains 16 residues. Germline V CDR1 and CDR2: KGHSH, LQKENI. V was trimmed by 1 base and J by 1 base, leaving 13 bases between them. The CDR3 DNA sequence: TGTGCCAGCTCACCACTGGGGGCCACCCGGAACACTGAAGCTTTCTTT. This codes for CASSPLGATRNTEAFF.

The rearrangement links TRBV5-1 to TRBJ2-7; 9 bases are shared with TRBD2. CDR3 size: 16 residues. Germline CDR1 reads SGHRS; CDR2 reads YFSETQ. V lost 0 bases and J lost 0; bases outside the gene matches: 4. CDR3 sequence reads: CASSLGASGASYEQYF. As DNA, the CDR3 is TGCGCCAGCAGCTTGGGGGCTAGCGGGGCCTCCTACGAGCAGTACTTC.

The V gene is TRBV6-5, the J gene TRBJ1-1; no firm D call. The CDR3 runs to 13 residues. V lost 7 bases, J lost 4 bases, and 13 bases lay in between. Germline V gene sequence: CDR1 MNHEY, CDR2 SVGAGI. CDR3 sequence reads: CASMESVATEAFF. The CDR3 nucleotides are TGTGCCAGCATGGAGAGTGTGGCCACTGAAGCTTTCTTT.

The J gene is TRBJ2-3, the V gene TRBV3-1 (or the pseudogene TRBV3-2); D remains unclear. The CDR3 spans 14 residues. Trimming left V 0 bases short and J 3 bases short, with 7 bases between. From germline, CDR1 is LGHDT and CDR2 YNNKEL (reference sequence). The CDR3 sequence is CASSQDLLTDTQYF. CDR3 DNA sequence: TGTGCCAGCAGCCAAGATCTCCTAACAGATACGCAGTATTTT.

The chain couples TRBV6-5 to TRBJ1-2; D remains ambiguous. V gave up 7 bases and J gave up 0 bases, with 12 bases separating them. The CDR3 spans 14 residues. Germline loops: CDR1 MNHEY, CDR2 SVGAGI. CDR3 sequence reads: CASTPGPANYGYTF. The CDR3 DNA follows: TGTGCCAGCACCCCAGGCCCAGCTAACTATGGCTACACCTTC.

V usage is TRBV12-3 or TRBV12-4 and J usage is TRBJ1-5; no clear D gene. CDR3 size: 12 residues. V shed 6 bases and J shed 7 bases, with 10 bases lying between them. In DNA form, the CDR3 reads TGTGCCAGCAGCACGACAAGACAGCCCCAGCATTTT. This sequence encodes CASSTTRQPQHF.

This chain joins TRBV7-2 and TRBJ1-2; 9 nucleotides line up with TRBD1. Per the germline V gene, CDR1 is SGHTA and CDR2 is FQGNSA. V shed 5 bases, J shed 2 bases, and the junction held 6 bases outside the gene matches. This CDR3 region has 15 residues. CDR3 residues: CASSTKTGGNYGYTF. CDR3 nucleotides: TGTGCCAGCAGCACGAAGACAGGGGGAAACTATGGCTACACCTTC.